The 15 T cell receptor beta chains below come from one sample, sequenced in a study of identical twins. TCRdb re-analysed the 5' RACE reads in MiXCR, keeping a single row per CDR3 protein. The sample has some 460,000 distinct CDR3 sequences, over 12% seen once. This sample also belongs to another study, concerning yellow fever vaccine responses in identical twins.

Material for sequencing was CD4+ T cells sorted from blood. The receptors shown here come from a woman younger than 30 in good health.

Ten or more counts support this clonotype. This chain links TRBV4-3 with TRBJ2-7, with D possibly matching TRBD2 (5 bases). Trimming removed 3 bases at V and 0 bases at J, with 6 bases between. Germline values: CDR1 LGHNA, CDR2 YSLEER. CDR3 length equals 13 residues. CDR3 in amino acids: CASSHRDSYEQYF. CDR3 coding DNA: TGCGCCAGCAGCCATCGGGACTCCTACGAGCAGTACTTC.

CDR3 region: CASSQLAGGPRTQYF. Here the CDR3 DNA reads TGTGCCAGCAGTCAACTAGCGGGAGGGCCCAGGACGCAGTATTTT. The J gene is TRBJ2-3, the V gene TRBV6-1; 13 bases are a match to TRBD2. CDR3 length equals 15 residues. CDR1 is MNHNS, CDR2 SASEGT, per germline. The junction had 8 bases not matched to a gene; V was cut back by 5 bases and J by 9 bases.

The table lists this clonotype with a few counts. The chain combines TRBV12-3 or TRBV12-4 with TRBJ1-2; D possibly corresponds to TRBD1 (6 bases). V shed 6 bases and J shed 0 bases, with 11 bases lying between them. This CDR3 region has 14 residues. The CDR3 reads CASSSGDANYGYTF. The DNA for the CDR3 is TGTGCCAGCAGCTCAGGGGACGCTAACTATGGCTACACCTTC.

The V gene is TRBV4-2, the J gene TRBJ2-7, with 13 bases fitting TRBD2. J lost 5 bases, V lost 1 base, and 2 bases had no gene match. The CDR3 spans 15 residues. CDR1 and CDR2 from the germline V gene are LGHNA and YNFKEQ. Here the CDR3 reads CASSQVGLAGDEQYF. CDR3 nucleotides: TGTGCCAGCAGCCAAGTTGGACTAGCGGGAGACGAGCAGTACTTC.

V and J are TRBV4-3 and TRBJ2-1; 13 nucleotides align to TRBD2. V was clipped by 0 bases and J by 5 bases; unmatched bases: 13. Germline CDR1 reads LGHNA; CDR2 reads YSLEER. The CDR3 runs 20 residues. CDR3 DNA: TGCGCCAGCAGCCAAGAAACTTCGGTGACTAGCGGGAGGACAAACAATGAGCAGTTCTTC. Encoded protein: CASSQETSVTSGRTNNEQFF.

Only a few counts were recorded for this clonotype. The chain joins TRBV10-3 to TRBJ2-7, with 9 nucleotides matching TRBD1. CDR1 is ENHRY, CDR2 SYGVKD, per germline. Trimming cost V 5 bases and J 5 bases; bases outside gene matches: 1. This CDR3 contains 12 residues. The CDR3 region is CAISRTGDEQYF. CDR3 nucleotide sequence: TGTGCCATCAGTCGGACAGGGGACGAGCAGTACTTC.

There are a few counts of this clonotype. The chain employs TRBV29-1 and TRBJ2-2; D is ambiguous. Per germline, CDR1 SQVTM and CDR2 ANQGSEA. Trimming removed 4 bases at V and 3 bases at J, with 6 bases between. The CDR3 runs 12 residues. CDR3 DNA: TGCAGCGTTGCAGAGTACACCGGGGAGCTGTTTTTT. Its translation: CSVAEYTGELFF.

V gene TRBV7-8 combines with J gene TRBJ2-5, with 7 bases matching TRBD1. The CDR3 consists of 14 residues. Germline loops: CDR1 SGHVS, CDR2 FQNEAQ. V was pared by 5 bases and J by 4 bases, with 7 bases of the junction left unmatched. The CDR3 sequence is CASSIDRVVETQYF. CDR3 coding DNA: TGTGCCAGCAGCATCGACAGGGTAGTAGAGACCCAGTACTTC.

This clonotype was observed a few times. The chain carries TRBV28 and TRBJ2-3, with 14 bases that match TRBD2. Germline CDR1 is MDHEN and CDR2 is SYDVKM. Trimming removed 4 bases from V and 12 bases from J; junction bases left unmatched: 6. This CDR3 spans 14 amino acids. The chain's CDR3 is CASSSGTSGSPQYF. The CDR3 DNA is TGTGCCAGCAGTTCTGGGACTAGCGGGAGTCCTCAGTATTTT.

This chain joins TRBV7-9 and TRBJ2-7; maybe TRBD1 (8 bases). This CDR3 contains 15 residues. V gave up 5 bases and J gave up 1 base, with 15 bases separating them. Germline CDR1 SEHNR, CDR2 FQNEAQ (reference sequence). DNA for the CDR3: TGTGCCAGCAGCGAACAGGGGGGGGAGTCCTACGAGCAGTACTTC. Its translation is CASSEQGGESYEQYF.

This clonotype showed up many times. CDR3 sequence (DNA): TGCAGCGTACTAGCGGGAGAAGAGACCCAGTACTTC. Its protein is CSVLAGEETQYF. The genes are TRBV29-1 and TRBJ2-5, with TRBD2 identical over 11 bases. The CDR3 contains 12 residues. Germline V gene lookup returns CDR1 SQVTM and CDR2 ANQGSEA. The V and J ends lost 6 bases and 3 bases, in that order; junction bases with no gene match: 0.

As concerns this clonotype: This may be a read error: a much more frequent sequence differs by one nucleotide. The chain recombines TRBV11-2 with TRBJ2-2; D is unresolved. The CDR3 contains 12 residues. Germline assignment: CDR1 SGHAT and CDR2 FQNNGV. The germline V and J ends were trimmed by 5 bases and 6 bases, with 7 bases remaining between them. CDR3 nucleotides: TGTGCCAGCAGCATCTTCGCCGGGGAGCTGTTTTTT. Its protein product is CASSIFAGELFF.

The chain carries TRBV20-1 and TRBJ2-3; possible D gene TRBD2, 6 bases. V lost 1 base, J lost 2 bases, and 22 bases lay in between. Germline V gene lookup returns CDR1 DFQATT and CDR2 SNEGSKA (reference sequence). The length of the CDR3 is 18 residues. Here the CDR3 reads CSARVRRASARSTDTQYF. CDR3 coding DNA: TGCAGTGCTAGAGTGCGGCGGGCTAGCGCGCGATCCACAGATACGCAGTATTTT.

The CDR3 nucleotides are TGCAGCGTCCTTTATATCGGGACCTCCTACAATGAGCAGTTCTTC. Its protein product is CSVLYIGTSYNEQFF. V and J are TRBV29-1 and TRBJ2-1; D is tentatively TRBD1 or TRBD2 (5 bases each). The CDR3 contains 15 residues. CDR1 SQVTM and CDR2 ANQGSEA come from the germline V gene. V was cut by 6 bases and J by 0 bases, with 15 bases left in between.

The V and J genes are TRBV3-1 and TRBJ2-2; 9 bases line up with TRBD1. The V and J ends lost 4 bases and 1 base, in that order; junction bases with no gene match: 10. The V gene's germline CDR1 is LGHDT and CDR2 YNNKEL (reference sequence). CDR3 length: 18 amino acids. DNA of the CDR3: TGTGCCAGCAGCCCGACAGGGGGGCTGAGCAAGAACACCGGGGAGCTGTTTTTT. Its translation: CASSPTGGLSKNTGELFF.